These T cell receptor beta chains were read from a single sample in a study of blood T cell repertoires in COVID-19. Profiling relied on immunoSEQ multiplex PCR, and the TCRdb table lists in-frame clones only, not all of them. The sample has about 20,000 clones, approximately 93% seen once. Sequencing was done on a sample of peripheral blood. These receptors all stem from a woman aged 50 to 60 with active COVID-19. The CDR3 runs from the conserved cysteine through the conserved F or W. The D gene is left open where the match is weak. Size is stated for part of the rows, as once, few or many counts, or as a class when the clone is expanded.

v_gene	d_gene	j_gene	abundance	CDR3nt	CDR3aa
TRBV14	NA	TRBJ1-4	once	TGTGCCAGCAGCCAACACGGGTTTGAAGAAAAACTGTTTTTT	CASSQHGFEEKLFF
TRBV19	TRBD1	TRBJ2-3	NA	TGTGCCAGTAGTGTGGAAACAGGGGGGACTAGCACAGATACGCAGTATTTT	CASSVETGGTSTDTQYF
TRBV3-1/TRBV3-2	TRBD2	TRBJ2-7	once	TGTGCCAGCAGCCAGAGAGCGGGACCGACCTACGAGCAGTACTTC	CASSQRAGPTYEQYF
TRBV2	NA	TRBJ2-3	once	TGTGCCAGCAGTGATGACAGAGAAAACACAGATACGCAGTATTTT	CASSDDRENTDTQYF
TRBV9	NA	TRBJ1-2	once	TGTGCCAGCAGCGCCGGGGGGCTTGATGGCTACACCTTC	CASSAGGLDGYTF
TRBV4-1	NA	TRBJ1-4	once	TGCGCCAGCAGCCAAGAAGACTACCTTCAGGAGGGAAAACTGTTTTTT	CASSQEDYLQEGKLFF
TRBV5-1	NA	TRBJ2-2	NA	TGCGCCAGCAGCGACGGGACAATTACCGGGGAGCTGTTTTTT	CASSDGTITGELFF
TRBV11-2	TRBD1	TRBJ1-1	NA	TGTGCCAGCAGCTTAGCGACAGGGGGCAGGACTGAAGCTTTCTTT	CASSLATGGRTEAFF
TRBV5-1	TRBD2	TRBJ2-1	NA	TGCGCCAGCAAGGACGGGAGGGCCGGGAATGAGCAGTTCTTC	CASKDGRAGNEQFF
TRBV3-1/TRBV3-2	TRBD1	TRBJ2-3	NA	TGTGCCAGCAGCCAAGTTTGGGACAGGGTCGGAGATACGCAGTATTTT	CASSQVWDRVGDTQYF
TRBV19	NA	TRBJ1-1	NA	TGTGCCAGTAGTATTGGCGGGAACACTGAAGCTTTCTTT	CASSIGGNTEAFF
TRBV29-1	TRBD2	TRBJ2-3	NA	TGCAGCGTTGTACGGGGCCCTGGACTAGTCGATACGCAGTATTTT	CSVVRGPGLVDTQYF
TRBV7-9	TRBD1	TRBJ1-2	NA	TGTGCCAGCAGCTTAACAGGGGTAAACTATGGCTACACCTTC	CASSLTGVNYGYTF
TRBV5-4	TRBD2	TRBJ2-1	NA	TGTGCCAGCAGCTCCTACACCGGGACTAGCGGGAGAAATGAGCAGTTCTTC	CASSSYTGTSGRNEQFF
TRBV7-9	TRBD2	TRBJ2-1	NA	TGTGCCAGCAGCCGAGGGGAGGGCACTAAGCAGTTCTTC	CASSRGEGTKQFF
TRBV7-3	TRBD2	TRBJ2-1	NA	TGTGCCAGCAGCGTCGCTAGCGGCAATGAGCAGTTCTTC	CASSVASGNEQFF
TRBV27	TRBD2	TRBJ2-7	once	TGTGCCAGCAGTTTATTCCCTAGACTAGCGGGAGGTCTGAACGAGCAGTACTTC	CASSLFPRLAGGLNEQYF
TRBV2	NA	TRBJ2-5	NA	TGTGCCAGCAGCTTTCAAGAGACCCAGTACTTC	CASSFQETQYF
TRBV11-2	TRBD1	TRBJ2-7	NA	TGTGCCAGCAGCTTTGGGCTCCGCACGGGACAGGGCCCTACGAAGCAGTACTTC	CASSFGLRTGQGPTKQYF
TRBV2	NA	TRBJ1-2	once	TGTGCCAGCAGTGAAGCAGGCAGGGTTCCCTATGGCTACACCTTC	CASSEAGRVPYGYTF
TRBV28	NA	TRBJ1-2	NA	TGTGCCAGCACGAAAACAGCTAACTATGGCTACACCTTC	CASTKTANYGYTF
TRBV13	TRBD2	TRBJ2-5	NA	TGTGCCAGCAGCCTAAGGCGGGGGGGAGCGGGAGAGACCCAGTACTTC	CASSLRRGGAGETQYF